Below, 17 T cell receptor beta chains from the same sample are listed, as sequenced in a study of blood T cell repertoires in COVID-19. The assay was immunoSEQ multiplex PCR, and TCRdb's table has in-frame clones only and misses some. The data contain roughly 280,000 clones, 80% to 90% of them singletons. The specimen sequenced was PBMCs or T cells enriched from blood (not recorded which). The receptor source for this set is a woman aged 18-35 years who had recovered from COVID-19.

This chain links TRBV2 with TRBJ1-2; 8 positions agree with TRBD1. V lost 6 bases to trimming and J lost 6 bases; unmatched junction nucleotides: 18. CDR1 is SNHLY and CDR2 is FYNNEI in the germline V gene. The CDR3 totals 17 residues. The CDR3: CASSDGFYPGTGDGYTF. CDR3 sequence (DNA): TGTGCCAGCAGCGATGGATTTTACCCCGGGACAGGAGATGGCTACACCTTC.

V usage is TRBV18 and J usage is TRBJ1-2, with 10 nucleotides matching TRBD1. The V segment lost 3 bases and the J segment 4 bases; nucleotides outside the gene matches: 5. CDR3 length: 15 residues. The V gene's germline CDR1 is KGHSH and CDR2 LQKENI. CDR3 nucleotides: TGTGCCAGCTCACCTAAGGACAGGGGGGTCTATGGCTACACCTTC. Translated, it gives CASSPKDRGVYGYTF.

The chain has TRBV3-1 (or the pseudogene TRBV3-2) and TRBJ1-5; 9 nucleotides agree with TRBD1. The CDR3 covers 15 residues. Unmatched junction bases numbered 3, after V lost 3 bases and J lost 3 bases. Germline-derived CDR1 and CDR2 are LGHDT and YNNKEL (reference sequence). This CDR3 is CASSQGTGHNQPQHF. For the CDR3, the DNA is TGTGCCAGCAGCCAGGGGACAGGGCACAATCAGCCCCAGCATTTT.

The J gene is TRBJ2-5, the V gene TRBV6-5; 13 bases align to TRBD2. From germline, CDR1 is MNHEY and CDR2 SVGAGI. The V segment lost 6 bases and the J segment 5 bases; nucleotides outside the gene matches: 6. This CDR3 has 15 amino acids. CDR3 sequence (DNA): TGTGCCAGCAGCCGAGGGACTAGCGGGGCCGAGACCCAGTACTTC. Its translation is CASSRGTSGAETQYF.

The chain carries TRBV6-5 and TRBJ1-4, with TRBD1 as a possible D gene (6 bases). Germline V gene lookup returns CDR1 MNHEY and CDR2 SVGAGI. The ends were cut back, 0 bases at V and 8 bases at J, with 16 bases in the middle. CDR3 length: 16 amino acids. The CDR3: CASSYSVQGLGEKLFF. The CDR3 coding sequence is TGTGCCAGCAGTTACTCGGTACAGGGTTTGGGGGAAAAACTGTTTTTT.

V gene TRBV7-3 combines with J gene TRBJ2-1, with 8 bases aligning to TRBD2. The germline V gene has CDR1 SGHTA and CDR2 FQGTGA. Germline trimming cut 5 bases from V and 6 bases from J; bases unmatched to any gene: 3. The CDR3 consists of 13 residues. CDR3 DNA sequence: TGTGCCAGCAGCGAGGGACTAGTCAATGAGCAGTTCTTC. Its translation is CASSEGLVNEQFF.

This chain joins TRBV28 and TRBJ2-2; possible D gene TRBD1, 5 bases. Germline CDR1 MDHEN, CDR2 SYDVKM. The CDR3 runs to 15 residues. Trimming pared 3 bases from V and 5 bases from J, leaving 13 bases between. The CDR3 DNA follows: TGTGCCAGCAGTTTCGGGCAGGGCTGGACCGGGGAGCTGTTTTTT. Translation: CASSFGQGWTGELFF.

This clone was seen just once. The junction departs from germline at one end; a sequencing error may be responsible. The chain recombines TRBV7-9 with TRBJ2-1; 10 bases line up with TRBD2. This CDR3 has 16 amino acids. Germline CDR1 SEHNR, CDR2 FQNEAQ (reference sequence). Written as DNA, the CDR3 is TGTGCCAGCACCTTAGCGGGGGGAAAGGGAGGTAATGAGCAGTTCTTC. Residues: CASTLAGGKGGNEQFF.

The rearrangement joins TRBV10-3 to TRBJ1-4, with TRBD1 as a possible D gene (6 bases). Germline CDR1 reads ENHRY; CDR2 reads SYGVKD. V was pared by 0 bases and J by 0 bases, with 11 bases between. CDR3 size: 17 residues. The CDR3 region has the DNA TGTGCCATCAGTGAGTCGATCAGGGGTGCAACTAATGAAAAACTGTTTTTT. This sequence encodes CAISESIRGATNEKLFF.

This clone was observed a few times. The rearrangement joins TRBV6-1 to TRBJ2-2; D is unclear. Trimming pared 3 bases from V and 8 bases from J, leaving 13 bases between. The germline V gene encodes CDR1 MNHNS and CDR2 SASEGT. The CDR3 length is 14 residues. The CDR3 is CASSEVGDQGELFF. In DNA, the CDR3 is TGTGCCAGCAGTGAGGTGGGCGACCAGGGGGAGCTGTTTTTT.

The chain links TRBV27 to TRBJ2-1; 7 bases are a match to TRBD1. Germline values: CDR1 MNHEY, CDR2 SMNVEV (reference sequence). The CDR3 spans 14 residues. V shed 10 bases, J shed 3 bases, and the junction held 9 bases outside the gene matches. CDR3 sequence: CAIPLQGNYNEQFF. As DNA, the CDR3 is TGTGCCATCCCGCTACAGGGGAACTACAATGAGCAGTTCTTC.

V gene TRBV27 combines with J gene TRBJ1-1; TRBD1 matches 7 bases. J lost 10 bases, V lost 5 bases, and 7 bases had no gene match. In germline, CDR1 is MNHEY, CDR2 SMNVEV (reference sequence). This CDR3 spans 12 amino acids. The CDR3 loop reads CASSTLTGTAFF. CDR3 sequence (DNA): TGTGCCAGCAGTACCCTGACAGGGACAGCTTTCTTT.

V usage is TRBV19 and J usage is TRBJ1-2; D perhaps matches TRBD1 (5 bases). From germline, CDR1 is LNHDA and CDR2 SQIVND (reference sequence). The length of the CDR3 is 14 residues. The ends were cut back, 7 bases at V and 4 bases at J, with 16 bases in the middle. The CDR3 is CASKEQGQSYGYTF. The CDR3 DNA sequence: TGTGCCAGTAAGGAGCAAGGACAATCCTATGGCTACACCTTC.

The chain joins TRBV19 to TRBJ1-5; D is undetermined. V lost 5 bases and J lost 4, with 12 bases in between. Germline V CDR1 and CDR2: LNHDA, SQIVND (reference sequence). This CDR3 is built from 14 residues. The CDR3 here is CASSLVRGNQPQHF. DNA of the CDR3: TGTGCCAGTAGTTTAGTCCGCGGGAATCAGCCCCAGCATTTT.

The V gene is TRBV19, the J gene TRBJ1-6; TRBD1 matches at 9 bases. In germline, CDR1 is LNHDA, CDR2 SQIVND (reference sequence). The CDR3 runs 14 residues. With V trimmed by 9 bases and J by 7 bases, 7 bases remained unmatched. The DNA of the CDR3 is TGTGCCAGCAAACAGGGGGCGAGCAATTCACCCCTCCACTTT. This encodes CASKQGASNSPLHF. Looking up the rest from reference TRBV19 and TRBJ1-6 gives the full variable domain: DGGITQSPKYLFRKEGQNVTLSCEQNLNHDAMYWYRQDPGQGLRLIYYSQIVNDFQKGDIAEGYSVSREKKESFPLTVTSAQKNPTAFYLCASKQGASNSPLHFGNGTRLTVT.

This clone was seen a single time. The chain recombines TRBV27 with TRBJ2-6, with D possibly TRBD2 on 6 matching bases. The CDR3 covers 20 residues. CDR1 is MNHEY and CDR2 is SMNVEV in the germline V gene (reference sequence). Trimming cost V 6 bases and J 0 bases, with 24 bases left between them. CDR3 in amino acids: CASSRLPGRDPLSGANVLTF. The CDR3 DNA follows: TGTGCCAGCAGCCGACTCCCGGGGCGGGATCCTCTCTCTGGGGCCAACGTCCTGACTTTC.

The chain couples TRBV7-9 to TRBJ1-2, with D possibly TRBD1 on 6 matching bases. The V gene lost 10 bases and the J gene lost 3 bases, with 12 bases spanning the gap. This CDR3 has 12 amino acids. Germline CDR1 SEHNR, CDR2 FQNEAQ (reference sequence). The CDR3 coding sequence is TGTGCCACCATGGGGACACACTATGGCTACACCTTC. Protein sequence: CATMGTHYGYTF.